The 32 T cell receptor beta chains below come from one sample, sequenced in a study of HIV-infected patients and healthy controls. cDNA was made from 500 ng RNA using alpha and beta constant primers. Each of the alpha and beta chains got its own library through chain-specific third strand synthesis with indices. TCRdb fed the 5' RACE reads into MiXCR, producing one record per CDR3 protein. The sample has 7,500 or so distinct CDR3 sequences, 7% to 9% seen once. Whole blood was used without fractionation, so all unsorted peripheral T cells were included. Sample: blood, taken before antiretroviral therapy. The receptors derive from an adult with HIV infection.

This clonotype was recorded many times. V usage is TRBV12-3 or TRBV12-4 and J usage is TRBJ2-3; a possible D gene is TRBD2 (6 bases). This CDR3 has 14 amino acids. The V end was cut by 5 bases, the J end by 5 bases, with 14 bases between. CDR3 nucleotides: TGTGCCAGCAGTCTTGGCGGGACGGTAGATACGCAGTATTTT. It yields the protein CASSLGGTVDTQYF.

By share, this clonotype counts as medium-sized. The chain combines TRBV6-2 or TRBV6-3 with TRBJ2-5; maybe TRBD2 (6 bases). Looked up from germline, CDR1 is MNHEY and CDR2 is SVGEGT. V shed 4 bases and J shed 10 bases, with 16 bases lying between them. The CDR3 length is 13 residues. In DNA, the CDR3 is TGTGCCAGCAGTTTCTCCGCCGGGAGTTTCCAGTACTTC. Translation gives CASSFSAGSFQYF.

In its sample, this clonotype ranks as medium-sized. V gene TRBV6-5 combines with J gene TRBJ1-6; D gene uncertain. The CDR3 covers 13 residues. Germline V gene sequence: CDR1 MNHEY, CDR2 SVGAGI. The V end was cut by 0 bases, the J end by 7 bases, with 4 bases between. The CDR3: CASSYSSNSPLHF. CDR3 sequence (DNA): TGTGCCAGCAGTTACTCGTCCAATTCACCCCTCCACTTT.

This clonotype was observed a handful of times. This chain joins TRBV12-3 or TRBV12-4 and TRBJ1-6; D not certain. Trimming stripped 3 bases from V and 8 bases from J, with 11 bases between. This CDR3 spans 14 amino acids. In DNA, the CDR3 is TGTGCCAGCAGTTTCTTCGGACGTTATTCACCCCTCCACTTT. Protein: CASSFFGRYSPLHF.

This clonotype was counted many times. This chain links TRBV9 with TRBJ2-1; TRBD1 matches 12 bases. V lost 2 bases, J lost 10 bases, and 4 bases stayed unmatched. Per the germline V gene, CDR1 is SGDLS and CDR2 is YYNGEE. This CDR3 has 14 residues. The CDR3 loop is CASSVGTGGYEQFF. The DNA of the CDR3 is TGTGCCAGCAGCGTGGGGACAGGGGGCTACGAGCAGTTCTTC.

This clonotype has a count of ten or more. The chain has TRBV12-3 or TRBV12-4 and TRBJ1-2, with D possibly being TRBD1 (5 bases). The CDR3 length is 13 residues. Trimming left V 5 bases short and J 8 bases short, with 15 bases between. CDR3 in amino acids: CASSRDGSGGYTF. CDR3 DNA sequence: TGTGCCAGCAGTCGGGACGGCTCGGGGGGCTACACCTTC.

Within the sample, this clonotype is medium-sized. This CDR3 reads CASSYGRALGTEAFF. DNA of the CDR3: TGTGCCAGCAGTTACGGCAGGGCCCTTGGTACTGAAGCTTTCTTT. The V gene is TRBV6-5, the J gene TRBJ1-1, with D possibly being TRBD1 (5 bases). Germline assignment: CDR1 MNHEY and CDR2 SVGAGI. This CDR3 spans 15 amino acids. With 2 bases removed from V and 5 bases from J, the gap between germline ends came to 15 bases.

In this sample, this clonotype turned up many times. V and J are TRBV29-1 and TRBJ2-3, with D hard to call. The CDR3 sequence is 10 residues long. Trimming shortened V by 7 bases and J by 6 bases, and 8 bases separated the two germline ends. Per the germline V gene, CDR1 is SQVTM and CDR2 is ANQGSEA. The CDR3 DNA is TGCAGCGCCTCTGCTGATACGCAGTATTTT. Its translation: CSASADTQYF.

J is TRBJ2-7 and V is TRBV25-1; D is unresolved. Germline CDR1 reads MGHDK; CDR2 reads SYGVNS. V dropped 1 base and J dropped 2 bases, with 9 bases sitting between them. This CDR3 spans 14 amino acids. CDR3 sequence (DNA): TGTGCCAGCAGTGAATTCGCAGAGACCTACGAGCAGTACTTC. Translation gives CASSEFAETYEQYF.

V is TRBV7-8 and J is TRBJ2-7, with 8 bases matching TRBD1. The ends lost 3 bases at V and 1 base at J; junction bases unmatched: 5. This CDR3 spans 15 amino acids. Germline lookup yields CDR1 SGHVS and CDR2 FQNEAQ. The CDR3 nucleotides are TGTGCCAGCAGCTTGAGGACAGGGTCATCCTACGAGCAGTACTTC. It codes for CASSLRTGSSYEQYF. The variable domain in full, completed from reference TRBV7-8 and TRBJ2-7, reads GAGVSQSPRYKVAKRGQDVALRCDPISGHVSLFWYQQALGQGPEFLTYFQNEAQLDKSGLPSDRFFAERPEGSVSTLKIQRTQQEDSAVYLCASSLRTGSSYEQYFGPGTRLTVT.

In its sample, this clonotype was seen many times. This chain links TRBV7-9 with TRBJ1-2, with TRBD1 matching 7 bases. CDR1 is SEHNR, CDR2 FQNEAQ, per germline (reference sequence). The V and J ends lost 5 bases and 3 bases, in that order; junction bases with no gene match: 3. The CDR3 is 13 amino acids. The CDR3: CASSPGQDYGYTF. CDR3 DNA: TGTGCCAGCAGCCCTGGACAGGACTATGGCTACACCTTC. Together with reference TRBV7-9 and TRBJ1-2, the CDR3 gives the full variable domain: DTGVSQNPRHKITKRGQNVTFRCDPISEHNRLYWYRQTLGQGPEFLTYFQNEAQLEKSRLLSDRFSAERPKGSFSTLEIQRTEQGDSAMYLCASSPGQDYGYTFGSGTRLTVV.

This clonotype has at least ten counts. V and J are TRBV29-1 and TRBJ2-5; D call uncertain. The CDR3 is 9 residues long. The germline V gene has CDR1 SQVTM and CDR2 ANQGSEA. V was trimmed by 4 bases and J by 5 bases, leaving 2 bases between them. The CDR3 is CSVGETQYF. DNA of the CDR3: TGCAGCGTTGGTGAGACCCAGTACTTC.

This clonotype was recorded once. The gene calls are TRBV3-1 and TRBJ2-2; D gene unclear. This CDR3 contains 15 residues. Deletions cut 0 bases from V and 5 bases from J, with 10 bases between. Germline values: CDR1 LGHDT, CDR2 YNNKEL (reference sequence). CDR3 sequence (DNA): TGTGCCAGCAGCCAAGAAAAAATAGCTACCGGGGAGCTGTTTTTT. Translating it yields CASSQEKIATGELFF.

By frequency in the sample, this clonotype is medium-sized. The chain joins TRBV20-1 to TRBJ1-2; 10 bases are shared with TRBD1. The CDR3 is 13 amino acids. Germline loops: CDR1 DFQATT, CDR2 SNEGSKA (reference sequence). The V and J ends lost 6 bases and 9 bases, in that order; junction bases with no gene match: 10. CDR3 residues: CSARSGQGNSYTF. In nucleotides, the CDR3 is TGCAGTGCCAGGTCGGGACAGGGGAATAGCTACACCTTC.

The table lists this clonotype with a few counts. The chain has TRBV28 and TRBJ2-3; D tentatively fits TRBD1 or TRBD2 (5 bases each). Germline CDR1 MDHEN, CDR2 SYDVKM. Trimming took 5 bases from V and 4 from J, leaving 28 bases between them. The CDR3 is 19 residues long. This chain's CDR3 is CASSRYPGWTPERADTQYF. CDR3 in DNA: TGTGCCAGCAGTCGCTACCCCGGCTGGACACCCGAGAGGGCAGATACGCAGTATTTT.

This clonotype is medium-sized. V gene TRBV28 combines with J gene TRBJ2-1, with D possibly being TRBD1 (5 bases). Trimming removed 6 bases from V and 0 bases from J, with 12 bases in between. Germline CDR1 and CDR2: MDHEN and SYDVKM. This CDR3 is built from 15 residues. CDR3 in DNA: TGTGCCAGCAGGCTAGGGGTTGGCTCCTACAATGAGCAGTTCTTC. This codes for CASRLGVGSYNEQFF.

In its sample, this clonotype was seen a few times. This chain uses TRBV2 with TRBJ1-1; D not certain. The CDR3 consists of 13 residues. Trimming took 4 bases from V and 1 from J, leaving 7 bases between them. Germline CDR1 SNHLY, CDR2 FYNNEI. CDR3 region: CASSGGENTEAFF. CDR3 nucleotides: TGTGCCAGCAGTGGGGGAGAGAACACTGAAGCTTTCTTT. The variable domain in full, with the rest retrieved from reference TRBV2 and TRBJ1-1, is EPEVTQTPSHQVTQMGQEVILRCVPISNHLYFYWYRQILGQKVEFLVSFYNNEISEKSEIFDDQFSVERPDGSNFTLKIRSTKLEDSAMYFCASSGGENTEAFFGQGTRLTVV.

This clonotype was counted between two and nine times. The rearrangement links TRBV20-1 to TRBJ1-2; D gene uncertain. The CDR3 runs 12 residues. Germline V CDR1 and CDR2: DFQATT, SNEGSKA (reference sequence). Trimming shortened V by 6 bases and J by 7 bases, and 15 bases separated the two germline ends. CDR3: CSANSPGGGYTF. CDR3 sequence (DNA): TGCAGTGCCAATTCTCCCGGCGGTGGCTACACCTTC.

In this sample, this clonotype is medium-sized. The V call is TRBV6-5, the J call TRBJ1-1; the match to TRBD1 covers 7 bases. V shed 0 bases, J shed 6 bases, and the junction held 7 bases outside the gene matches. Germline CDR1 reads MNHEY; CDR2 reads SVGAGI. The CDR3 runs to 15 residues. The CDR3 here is CASSYSKGARSEAFF. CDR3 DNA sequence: TGTGCCAGCAGTTACTCGAAGGGGGCGCGATCTGAAGCTTTCTTT.

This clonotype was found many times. CDR3 DNA sequence: TGCAGTGCTAGAGATCCGGCCAGGGGTAAAGAGACCCAGTACTTC. Translating it yields CSARDPARGKETQYF. The V and J genes are TRBV20-1 and TRBJ2-5, with D perhaps matching TRBD1 (6 bases). Germline-derived CDR1 and CDR2 are DFQATT and SNEGSKA (reference sequence). Between the trimmed V and J ends, which lost 0 bases and 3 bases, there was a span of 14 bases. The CDR3 covers 15 residues.

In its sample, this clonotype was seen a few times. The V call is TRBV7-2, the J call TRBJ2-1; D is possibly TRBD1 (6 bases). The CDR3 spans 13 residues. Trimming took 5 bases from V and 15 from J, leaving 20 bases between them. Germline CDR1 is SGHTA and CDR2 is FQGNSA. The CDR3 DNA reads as TGTGCCAGCAGCCCAGGGGTTTCCACAGATTCGTTCTTC. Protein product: CASSPGVSTDSFF.

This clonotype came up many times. This chain's CDR3 is CASSPVDYESYGYTF. In DNA, the CDR3 is TGTGCCAGCAGCCCAGTGGACTACGAATCCTATGGCTACACCTTC. The chain joins TRBV7-6 to TRBJ1-2; D call uncertain. CDR1 and CDR2 from the germline V gene are SGHVS and FNYEAQ. This CDR3 contains 15 residues. V shed 5 bases and J shed 4 bases, with 17 bases lying between them.

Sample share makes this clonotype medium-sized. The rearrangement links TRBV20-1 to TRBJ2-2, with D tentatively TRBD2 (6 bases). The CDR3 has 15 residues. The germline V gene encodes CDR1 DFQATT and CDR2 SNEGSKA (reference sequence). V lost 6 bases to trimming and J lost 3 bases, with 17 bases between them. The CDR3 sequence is CSARSATSDTGELFF. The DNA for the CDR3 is TGCAGTGCCCGTTCCGCGACTAGTGACACCGGGGAGCTGTTTTTT.

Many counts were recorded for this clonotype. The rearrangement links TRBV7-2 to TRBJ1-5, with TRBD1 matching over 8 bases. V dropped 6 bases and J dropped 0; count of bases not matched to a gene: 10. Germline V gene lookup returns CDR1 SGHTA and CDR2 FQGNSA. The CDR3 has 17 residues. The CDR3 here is CASRPGTGGYSNQPQHF. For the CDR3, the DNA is TGTGCCAGCAGGCCCGGCACAGGGGGATATAGCAATCAGCCCCAGCATTTT.

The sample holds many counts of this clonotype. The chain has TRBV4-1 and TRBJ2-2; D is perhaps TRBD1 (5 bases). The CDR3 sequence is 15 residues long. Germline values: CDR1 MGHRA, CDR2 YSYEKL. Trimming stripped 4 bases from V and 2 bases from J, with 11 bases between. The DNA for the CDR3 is TGCGCCAGCAGCCTCCGACAGCTCAACACCGGGGAGCTGTTTTTT. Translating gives CASSLRQLNTGELFF.

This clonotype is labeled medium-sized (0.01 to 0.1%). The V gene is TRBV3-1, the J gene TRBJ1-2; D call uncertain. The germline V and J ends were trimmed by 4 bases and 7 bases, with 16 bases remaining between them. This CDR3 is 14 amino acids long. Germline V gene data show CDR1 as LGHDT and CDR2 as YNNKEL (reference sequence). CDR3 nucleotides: TGTGCCAGCAGCCCAGAGACGGGGATAGGTGGCTACACCTTC. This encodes CASSPETGIGGYTF. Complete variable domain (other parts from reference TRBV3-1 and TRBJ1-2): DTAVSQTPKYLVTQMGNDKSIKCEQNLGHDTMYWYKQDSKKFLKIMFSYNNKELIINETVPNRFSPKSPDKAHLNLHINSLELGDSAVYFCASSPETGIGGYTFGSGTRLTVV.

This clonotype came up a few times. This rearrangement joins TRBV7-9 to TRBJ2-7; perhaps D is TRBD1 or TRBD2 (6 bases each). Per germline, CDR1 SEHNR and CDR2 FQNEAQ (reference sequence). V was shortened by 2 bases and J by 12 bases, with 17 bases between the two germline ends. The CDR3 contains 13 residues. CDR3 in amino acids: CASSLFRVGGVYF. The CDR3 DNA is TGTGCCAGCAGCTTATTTCGCGTGGGGGGCGTGTACTTC.

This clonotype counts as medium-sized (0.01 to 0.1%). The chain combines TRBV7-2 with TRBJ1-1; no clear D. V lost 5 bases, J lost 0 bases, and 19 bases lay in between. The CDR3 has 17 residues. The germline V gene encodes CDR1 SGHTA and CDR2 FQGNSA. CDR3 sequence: CASSVAGSTWVNTEAFF. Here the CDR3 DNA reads TGTGCCAGCAGCGTGGCGGGATCGACCTGGGTGAACACTGAAGCTTTCTTT.

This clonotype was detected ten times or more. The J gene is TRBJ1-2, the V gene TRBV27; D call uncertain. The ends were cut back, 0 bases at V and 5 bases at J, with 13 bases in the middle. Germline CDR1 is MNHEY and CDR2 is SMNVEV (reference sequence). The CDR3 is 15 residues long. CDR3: CASSLSGPSIYGYTF. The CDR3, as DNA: TGTGCCAGCAGTTTATCTGGCCCATCTATATATGGCTACACCTTC.

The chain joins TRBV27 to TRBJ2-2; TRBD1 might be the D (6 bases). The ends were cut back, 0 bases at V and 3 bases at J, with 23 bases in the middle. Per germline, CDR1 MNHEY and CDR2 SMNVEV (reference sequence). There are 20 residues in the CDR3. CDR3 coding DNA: TGTGCCAGCAGTTTATCGATTCGGCAGGGGCTACCACATGACACCGGGGAGCTGTTTTTT. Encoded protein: CASSLSIRQGLPHDTGELFF.

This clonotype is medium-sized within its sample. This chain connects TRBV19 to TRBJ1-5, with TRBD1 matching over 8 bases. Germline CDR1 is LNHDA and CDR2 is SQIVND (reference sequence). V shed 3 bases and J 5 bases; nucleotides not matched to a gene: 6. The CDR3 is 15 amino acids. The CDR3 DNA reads TGTGCCAGTAGTATGGCAGGGGGCTCGCATCAGCCCCAGCATTTT. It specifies CASSMAGGSHQPQHF.

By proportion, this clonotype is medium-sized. CDR3 in DNA: TGCAGTGCTAGACAAATAGCGGGGGGGCCTCGGGATACGCAGTATTTT. It specifies CSARQIAGGPRDTQYF. The chain combines TRBV20-1 with TRBJ2-3; 11 nucleotides agree with TRBD2. The CDR3 totals 16 residues. The junction had 10 bases not matched to a gene; V was cut back by 2 bases and J by 6 bases. Germline V lookup: CDR1 DFQATT, CDR2 SNEGSKA (reference sequence).